Each of the 14 T cell receptor beta chains below was sequenced from the same sample in a study of T cells in Graves' hyperthyroidism and ophthalmopathy. RNA transcripts were the template for amplifying TCR beta CDR3 regions. Carried out on the TCR CDR3, a first-round RT-PCR used the HTBI primer set. TCRdb reprocessed the multiplex PCR reads via MiXCR and lists one record per CDR3 protein. The table has about 610,000 distinct CDR3 sequences, under 60% seen once. Sequenced material: peripheral blood or thyroid tissue (not recorded which). The origin of the receptors is a woman in her late teens or twenties with Graves' hyperthyroidism.

The table lists this clonotype with a few counts. In nucleotides, the CDR3 is TGCGCCAGCAGCTGGACCTCTAATGAAAAACTGTTTTTT. Its protein is CASSWTSNEKLFF. The chain couples TRBV5-1 to TRBJ1-4, with no clear D. This CDR3 is built from 13 residues. Germline CDR1 and CDR2: SGHRS and YFSETQ. V gave up 3 bases and J gave up 3 bases, with 6 bases separating them.

As regards this clonotype: This may be a read error, as it is one base from a much larger clone. The rearrangement links TRBV6-1 to TRBJ1-1; weak D call: TRBD1 (6 bases). V was shortened by 5 bases and J by 5 bases, with 15 bases between the two germline ends. Germline V gives CDR1 MNHNS, CDR2 SASEGT. The CDR3 consists of 14 residues. CDR3 nucleotide sequence: TGTGCCAGCAGTTACCGACAGGACGGGACTGAAGCTTTCTTT. This gives the protein CASSYRQDGTEAFF.

Points on this clonotype: A read error may be the cause here, since a much bigger clone is one base away. The chain carries TRBV11-1 and TRBJ2-7; D tentatively fits TRBD1 or TRBD2 (5 bases each). The CDR3 extends over 12 amino acids. In germline, CDR1 is SGHAT, CDR2 FQDESV (reference sequence). V lost 7 bases and J 5 bases, leaving 12 bases between the germline ends. The CDR3 region is CASNRGYDEQYF. The CDR3, as DNA: TGTGCCAGCAACCGGGGCTATGACGAGCAGTACTTC.

There are a few counts of this clonotype. V gene TRBV11-2 combines with J gene TRBJ2-3, with 11 bases fitting TRBD1. V lost 6 bases and J lost 3; bases outside the gene matches: 5. Germline CDR1 SGHAT, CDR2 FQNNGV. The CDR3 has 15 amino acids. This CDR3 is CASRRTGGATDTQYF. In DNA form, the CDR3 reads TGTGCCAGCAGACGGACAGGGGGCGCGACAGATACGCAGTATTTT.

The J gene is TRBJ1-5, the V gene TRBV27; tentative D call: TRBD1 (6 bases). This CDR3 spans 14 amino acids. Per germline, CDR1 MNHEY and CDR2 SMNVEV (reference sequence). Trimming took off 8 bases at V and 5 bases at J, with 16 bases between the two ends. CDR3: CASGLTGDHQPQHF. CDR3 coding DNA: TGTGCCAGCGGCCTGACAGGAGATCATCAGCCCCAGCATTTT.

This clonotype was counted many times. The chain joins TRBV5-4 to TRBJ2-7, with D tentatively TRBD1 (6 bases). The CDR3 spans 13 residues. Germline CDR1 SGHNT, CDR2 YYREEE (reference sequence). The V end was cut by 4 bases, the J end by 3 bases, with 11 bases between. The DNA for the CDR3 is TGTGCCAGCAGCCAGACAGGCCACTACGAGCAGTACTTC. This encodes CASSQTGHYEQYF.

This clonotype was seen many times. The V call is TRBV24-1, the J call TRBJ1-1; no firm D call. In germline, CDR1 is KGHDR, CDR2 SFDVKD. This CDR3 is 13 amino acids long. V shed 4 bases and J shed 11 bases, with 16 bases lying between them. The CDR3 bases are TGTGCCACCAGTGACCTCGGGAGGCAAGGGGCTTTCTTT. Its protein product is CATSDLGRQGAFF.

This clonotype appeared many times. The chain employs TRBV7-2 and TRBJ2-7; TRBD1 might be the D (6 bases). Germline CDR1 reads SGHTA; CDR2 reads FQGNSA. This CDR3 contains 16 residues. The V end lost 5 bases, the J end lost 3 bases, and 20 bases lay between the germline ends. Here the CDR3 reads CASSPEGTGIYYEQYF. The CDR3 DNA reads TGTGCCAGCAGCCCCGAAGGTACAGGGATTTACTACGAGCAGTACTTC.

Concerning this clonotype itself: This sequence may be a read error, since a much larger clone differs from it by one base. The rearrangement uses TRBV10-3 and TRBJ2-5, with TRBD1 identical over 7 bases. CDR3 length: 13 amino acids. Unmatched junction bases numbered 6, after V lost 6 bases and J lost 5 bases. Per the germline V gene, CDR1 is ENHRY and CDR2 is SYGVKD. CDR3 coding DNA: TGTGCCATCAGGGGGACAGAGGGCGAGACCCAGTACTTC. It encodes CAIRGTEGETQYF.

The rearrangement links TRBV4-1 to TRBJ1-4; possible D gene TRBD1, 6 bases. This CDR3 spans 15 amino acids. Trimming took off 5 bases at V and 4 bases at J, with 14 bases between the two ends. Germline V gives CDR1 MGHRA, CDR2 YSYEKL. DNA of the CDR3: TGCGCCAGCAGCAATTACAGGGCCGATAATGAAAAACTGTTTTTT. Translation: CASSNYRADNEKLFF.

In this sample, this clonotype turned up many times. The chain employs TRBV15 and TRBJ2-5, with 7 bases fitting TRBD2. The CDR3 covers 16 residues. V dropped 1 base and J dropped 4; count of bases not matched to a gene: 9. Germline values: CDR1 LNHNV, CDR2 YYDKDF (reference sequence). CDR3 in DNA: TGTGCCACCAGCAGAGCGGCTAGCGGAAAAGGAGAGACCCAGTACTTC. This codes for CATSRAASGKGETQYF.

In this sample, this clonotype turned up many times. V gene TRBV29-1 combines with J gene TRBJ1-2; D is perhaps TRBD1 (5 bases). Per germline, CDR1 SQVTM and CDR2 ANQGSEA. The CDR3 runs to 11 residues. The V gene lost 3 bases and the J gene lost 5 bases, with 7 bases spanning the gap. DNA of the CDR3: TGCAGCGTTGAGTCAGGGTATGGCTACACCTTC. It specifies CSVESGYGYTF.

The chain has TRBV20-1 and TRBJ2-7, with 13 bases aligning to TRBD2. The CDR3 totals 17 residues. CDR1 is DFQATT and CDR2 is SNEGSKA in the germline V gene (reference sequence). V lost 1 base, J lost 3 bases, and 9 bases stayed unmatched. For the CDR3, the DNA is TGCAGTGCTAGAGCCGCCCTCGGACTAGCGGGAGTCTACGAGCAGTACTTC. Its protein product is CSARAALGLAGVYEQYF.

This clonotype occurred many times. V usage is TRBV29-1 and J usage is TRBJ1-2, with 9 bases that match TRBD1. The CDR3 has 13 amino acids. Trimming at V came to 5 bases and at J to 4 bases, leaving 5 bases not matched to a gene. Germline CDR1 is SQVTM and CDR2 is ANQGSEA. The CDR3 DNA is TGCAGCGTTACAGGGGGCTGGGGCTATGGCTACACCTTC. This gives the protein CSVTGGWGYGYTF.